These T cell receptor beta chains were read from a single sample in a study of cytomegalovirus exposure and HLA in healthy donors. Only in-frame clones appear in the TCRdb table, and some are missing; sequencing was by immunoSEQ multiplex PCR. The sample has roughly 140,000 clones, roughly nine tenths seen once. Sequencing was carried out using PBMCs. The receptors here all came from a woman under 30 in good health and CMV-seropositive. The CDR3 runs from the conserved cysteine through the conserved F or W. The order of the fields is D gene, clone size, J gene, V gene, CDR3 DNA, CDR3 protein. The D gene is left open where the match is weak. The size entry is marked missing in some rows and otherwise reads once, few, many or a size class.

d_gene: TRBD2; abundance: .; j_gene: TRBJ2-2; v_gene: TRBV30; CDR3nt: TGTGCCTGGAGTGGGGTTGAAGCGGGATCGGACGGGGAGCTGTTTTTT; CDR3aa: CAWSGVEAGSDGELFF
d_gene: .; abundance: .; j_gene: TRBJ2-7; v_gene: TRBV5-4; CDR3nt: TGTGCCAGCAGCCCCGGGCAGGGTCTCTCCTACGAGCAGTACTTC; CDR3aa: CASSPGQGLSYEQYF
d_gene: TRBD1; abundance: .; j_gene: TRBJ1-1; v_gene: TRBV5-5; CDR3nt: TGTGCCAGCAGCGGGGGACAGCTGAACACTGAAGCTTTCTTT; CDR3aa: CASSGGQLNTEAFF
d_gene: TRBD1; abundance: .; j_gene: TRBJ1-1; v_gene: TRBV11-2; CDR3nt: TGTGCCAGCAGCTTAGGGGACAGGTACACTGAAGCTTTCTTT; CDR3aa: CASSLGDRYTEAFF
d_gene: TRBD2; abundance: few; j_gene: TRBJ2-3; v_gene: TRBV7-4; CDR3nt: TGTGCCAGCAGCTTAGATTCCATTAGCGGGAGAATGTCCCTAAACACAGATACGCAGTATTTT; CDR3aa: CASSLDSISGRMSLNTDTQYF
d_gene: .; abundance: .; j_gene: TRBJ1-1; v_gene: TRBV18; CDR3nt: TGTGCCAGCTCACCTCCCCCCCCTCAGGGTATGGTTGAAGCTTTCTTT; CDR3aa: CASSPPPPQGMVEAFF
d_gene: .; abundance: .; j_gene: TRBJ2-3; v_gene: TRBV7-8; CDR3nt: TGTGCCAGCAGCGCCAAACTAATCACGCAGTATTTT; CDR3aa: CASSAKLITQYF
d_gene: TRBD2; abundance: .; j_gene: TRBJ2-2; v_gene: TRBV5-1; CDR3nt: TGCGCCAGCAGCGATGGACTAGTCGGCGGGGAGCTGTTTTTT; CDR3aa: CASSDGLVGGELFF
d_gene: .; abundance: .; j_gene: TRBJ2-1; v_gene: TRBV19; CDR3nt: TGTGCCAGTAGTACGCGGAGGGACAATGAGCAGTTCTTC; CDR3aa: CASSTRRDNEQFF
d_gene: .; abundance: .; j_gene: TRBJ2-7; v_gene: TRBV21-1; CDR3nt: TGTGCCAGCAGCTTACGAGTCCCAACCTACGAGCAGTACTTC; CDR3aa: CASSLRVPTYEQYF
d_gene: .; abundance: .; j_gene: TRBJ1-1; v_gene: TRBV28; CDR3nt: TGTGCCAGCAGTGTCTCACAGGTACGGACTGAAGCTTTCTTT; CDR3aa: CASSVSQVRTEAFF
d_gene: .; abundance: .; j_gene: TRBJ2-7; v_gene: TRBV4-2; CDR3nt: TGTGCCAGCAGCCAAGATAGGGGGTACGAGCAGTACTTC; CDR3aa: CASSQDRGYEQYF
d_gene: TRBD2; abundance: .; j_gene: TRBJ2-7; v_gene: TRBV27; CDR3nt: TGTGCCAGCAGACTTAGCGGGAACATCGTCGGGCAGTACTTC; CDR3aa: CASRLSGNIVGQYF
d_gene: .; abundance: .; j_gene: TRBJ2-1; v_gene: TRBV7-2; CDR3nt: TGTGCCAGCAGCTTACGTTCAGCCTACAATGAGCAGTTCTTC; CDR3aa: CASSLRSAYNEQFF
d_gene: .; abundance: .; j_gene: TRBJ1-3; v_gene: TRBV4-2; CDR3nt: TGTGCCAGCAGCCTGGAGAGCTCTGGAAACACCATATATTTT; CDR3aa: CASSLESSGNTIYF
d_gene: .; abundance: once; j_gene: TRBJ1-1; v_gene: TRBV7-9; CDR3nt: TGTGCCAGCAGCCGACAGAACACTGAAGCTTTCTTT; CDR3aa: CASSRQNTEAFF
d_gene: TRBD1; abundance: .; j_gene: TRBJ2-1; v_gene: TRBV29-1; CDR3nt: TGCAGCGCCCCCGGGACAGGGCTAAATGAGCAGTTCTTC; CDR3aa: CSAPGTGLNEQFF
d_gene: TRBD1; abundance: .; j_gene: TRBJ1-5; v_gene: TRBV27; CDR3nt: TGTGCCAGCAGCCGCCGACAGGGGGATAATCAGCCCCAGCATTTT; CDR3aa: CASSRRQGDNQPQHF